This T cell receptor beta chain was identified in a study of blood T cell repertoires in COVID-19. Study-level information: Nucleic acid was either cDNA or gDNA, and it came from T cells, B-cell-depleted T cells, or PBMCs.

Individuals aged roughly 18 to 95 years were recruited from 24 US areas. During the 2 weeks before they entered the study, exposed participants had met someone with a PCR-confirmed or clinician-diagnosed COVID-19 case. Deletions cut 1 base from V and 4 bases from J, with 13 bases between. This CDR3 is built from 15 residues. Germline CDR1 reads LNHDA; CDR2 reads SQIVND (reference sequence). Per the original data handling: Reference gene primer amplification gave estimated nucleated cell counts. Profiled with immunoSEQ multiplex PCR; TCRdb holds only in-frame clones, not every one. V and J calls and clone size are those listed in that table; D and trimming were worked out from the DNA. The profile shows 200,000 or so clones, about 83% of them singletons.

This clonotype was obtained from a woman in her 50s who had been exposed to COVID-19. Sequences were obtained from PBMCs or T cells enriched from blood (not recorded which). V is TRBV19 and J is TRBJ1-2, with a weak D call TRBD1 (5 bases). The CDR3 protein is CASSIGGAAPYGYTF. For the CDR3, the DNA is TGTGCCAGTAGTATAGGTGGGGCAGCCCCCTATGGCTACACCTTC.